Listed here is a single T cell receptor beta chain. This entry comes from a study of blood T cell repertoires in COVID-19. For the study at large: Spain, Italy and the United States supplied samples that represented acute and convalescent COVID-19. Sources were T cells, B-cell-depleted T cells, or PBMCs; the material itself was cDNA or gDNA.

In the original analysis: Scientists estimated how many nucleated cells there were by amplifying reference gene primers. TCRdb's table, derived via immunoSEQ multiplex PCR, lists solely in-frame clones and lacks some. D and trimming were read from the DNA, whereas the V and J calls and clone size are those reported in that table. Of just under 150,000 clones in the sample, 84% were seen once. This CDR3 region has 15 residues. Germline V gene lookup returns CDR1 MNHNS and CDR2 SASEGT. The V end was cut by 2 bases, the J end by 1 base, with 11 bases between. The clonotype comes from a human donor in a cohort sampled during active COVID-19. V and J are TRBV6-1 and TRBJ1-2; TRBD1 might be the D (5 bases). Material: peripheral blood. CDR3 region: CASSEPDSYNYGYTF. The CDR3 nucleotides are TGTGCCAGCAGTGAACCAGACAGCTATAACTATGGCTACACCTTC.